This T cell receptor (beta chain) was identified during a study of T-cell reconstitution after alpha-beta-depleted transplantation in children. This clonotype was detected a few times. V lost 2 bases and J lost 1; bases outside the gene matches: 8. The CDR3 extends over 17 amino acids. The germline gives CDR1 LGHNA, CDR2 YSLEER. Unique molecular identifiers featured in how the TCRbeta library was prepared. MiXCR, run by TCRdb on the PCR reads, gives a single entry per CDR3 protein. The sample yields roughly 500,000 distinct CDR3 sequences, approximately 30% seen once. The chain carries TRBV4-3 and TRBJ2-3; 8 bases are shared with TRBD2. This material consisted of PBMCs from the stem cell graft donor, taken from the stem cell graft. The sequence was collected from a human donor who donated a stem cell graft to a child with aplastic anemia. CDR3 sequence (DNA): TGCGCCAGCAGCCAACGACTCGGGAGGGCGGGCACAGATACGCAGTATTTT. It encodes CASSQRLGRAGTDTQYF.